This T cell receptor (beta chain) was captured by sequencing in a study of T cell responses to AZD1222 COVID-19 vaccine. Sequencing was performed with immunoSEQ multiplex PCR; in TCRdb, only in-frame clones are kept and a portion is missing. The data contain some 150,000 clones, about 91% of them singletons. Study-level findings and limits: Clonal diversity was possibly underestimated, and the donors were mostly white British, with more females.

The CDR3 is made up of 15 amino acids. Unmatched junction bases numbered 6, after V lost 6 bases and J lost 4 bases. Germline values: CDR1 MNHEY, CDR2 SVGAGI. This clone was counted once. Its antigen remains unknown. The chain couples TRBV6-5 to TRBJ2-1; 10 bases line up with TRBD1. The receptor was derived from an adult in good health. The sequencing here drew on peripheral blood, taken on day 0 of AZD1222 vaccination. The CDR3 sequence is CASRTGGGFYNEQFF. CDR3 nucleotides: TGTGCCAGCAGGACAGGGGGCGGTTTTTACAATGAGCAGTTCTTC.